Listed here is a single TCR beta chain. Its antigen is not known. Trimming took off 3 bases at V and 4 bases at J, with 9 bases between the two ends. Germline V gene data show CDR1 as MNHNY and CDR2 as SVGAGI (reference sequence). This CDR3 is built from 14 residues. This entry belongs to a study of siplizumab effects on memory and regulatory T cells. Whole-study findings and limits: No more than a minor fraction of alloreactive clones could be traced back to unstimulated subsets. The study did not confirm that proliferating Tregs from siplizumab cultures were suppressive.

Repertoires were generated with immunoSEQ multiplex PCR, while TCRdb's copy carries only in-frame clones and drops some. In the table there are 95,000 to 100,000 clones, nearly 95% of which are singletons. This receptor was taken from a human donor in good health. This chain connects TRBV6-6 to TRBJ1-4; TRBD1 is a possible D gene (5 bases). The sequenced material came from non-Treg CD4+ T cells sorted from blood. CDR3 bases: TGTGCCAGCAGTTATAGGCAGGGTAATGAAAAACTGTTTTTT. This gives the protein CASSYRQGNEKLFF.